A single sample gave rise to the 15 T cell receptor beta chains below, sequenced in a study of multiple sclerosis patients with progressive multifocal leukoencephalopathy. Clones were sequenced by immunoSEQ multiplex PCR, and TCRdb holds only the in-frame ones, with some missing. The table has tens of thousands of clones, roughly 89% seen once. The sample's time point: 5 to 6 months of natalizumab therapy. Sequencing was performed on PBMCs, taken from a patient treated with natalizumab. These receptors came from a human donor with multiple sclerosis.

The chain uses TRBV7-2 and TRBJ1-2; no firm D call. This CDR3 spans 14 amino acids. Trimming cost V 0 bases and J 5 bases, with 10 bases left between them. In germline, CDR1 is SGHTA, CDR2 FQGNSA. The DNA of the CDR3 is TGTGCCAGCAGCTTAGCGCGAGGACTATATGGCTACACCTTC. It translates to CASSLARGLYGYTF.

The gene calls are TRBV28 and TRBJ1-5, with D uncertain. The V gene's germline CDR1 is MDHEN and CDR2 SYDVKM. The CDR3 totals 18 residues. Trimming cost V 3 bases and J 1 base, with 19 bases left between them. The CDR3, as DNA: TGTGCCAGCAGTTTTAATCCCCAGAGCCCCTCGAGCAATCAGCCCCAGCATTTT. Amino acids: CASSFNPQSPSSNQPQHF.

The V call is TRBV27, the J call TRBJ1-2; possibly TRBD1 for D (5 bases). V lost 2 bases and J 4 bases, leaving 8 bases between the germline ends. The germline V gene encodes CDR1 MNHEY and CDR2 SMNVEV (reference sequence). CDR3 length: 13 residues. DNA of the CDR3: TGTGCCAGCAGTTTACAGGGACTCTATGGCTACACCTTC. Protein sequence: CASSLQGLYGYTF.

V usage is TRBV5-5 and J usage is TRBJ1-5; no firm D call. The CDR3 extends over 13 amino acids. Germline V gene lookup returns CDR1 SGHKS and CDR2 YYEKEE (reference sequence). V was trimmed by 2 bases and J by 7 bases, leaving 10 bases between them. CDR3 protein: CASSFEGNQPQHF. In nucleotides, the CDR3 is TGTGCCAGCAGCTTTGAGGGTAACCAGCCCCAGCATTTT.

This clone was observed once. The chain is built from TRBV11-2 and TRBJ2-5; TRBD2 aligns across 11 bases. The better agreement between TRBJ2-7 and the DNA end casts doubt on the J call. The CDR3 totals 14 residues. The germline V gene encodes CDR1 SGHAT and CDR2 FQNNGV. The CDR3 bases are TGTGCCAGCAGAGGACTAGCGGGCCCCTACGAGCAGTACTTC. Amino acids: CASRGLAGPYEQYF.

This chain uses TRBV27 with TRBJ2-7; TRBD2 might be the D (7 bases). The V end was cut by 5 bases, the J end by 3 bases, with 17 bases between. The CDR3 contains 15 residues. Germline CDR1 MNHEY, CDR2 SMNVEV (reference sequence). The CDR3 bases are TGTGCCAGCAGTCCTCGACTAGGGGGGGACTACGAGCAGTACTTC. This gives the protein CASSPRLGGDYEQYF.

This clone was seen once. The CDR3 DNA sequence: TGTGCCAGCAGCAACCGGGACTACAATGAGCAGTTCTTC. Its translation is CASSNRDYNEQFF. The chain links TRBV9 to TRBJ2-1, with D perhaps TRBD2 (5 bases). CDR1 SGDLS and CDR2 YYNGEE come from the germline V gene. CDR3 length: 13 amino acids. Between the trimmed V and J ends, which lost 4 bases and 3 bases, there was a span of 8 bases.

The rearrangement uses TRBV5-1 and TRBJ1-1; 7 bases map to TRBD1. The CDR3 length is 13 residues. The germline V gene has CDR1 SGHRS and CDR2 YFSETQ. V lost 4 bases, J lost 2 bases, and 2 bases stayed unmatched. The chain's CDR3 is CASSRQGNTEAFF. In nucleotides, the CDR3 is TGCGCCAGCAGCAGACAGGGTAACACTGAAGCTTTCTTT.

This rearrangement joins TRBV4-3 to TRBJ1-2, with 9 bases identical to TRBD1. This CDR3 region has 16 residues. Unmatched junction bases numbered 9, after V lost 0 bases and J lost 7 bases. Germline values: CDR1 LGHNA, CDR2 YSLEER. In DNA form, the CDR3 reads TGCGCCAGCAGCCAAGATAGGACAACAGGGGGCCGTGGCTACACCTTC. It specifies CASSQDRTTGGRGYTF.

The chain has TRBV19 and TRBJ2-7, with TRBD2 identical over 14 bases. Germline CDR1 LNHDA, CDR2 SQIVND (reference sequence). The CDR3 is 18 amino acids. With V trimmed by 1 base and J by 0 bases, 5 bases remained unmatched. Here the CDR3 DNA reads TGTGCCAGTAGTATAGCCGGGACTAGCGGGAGTAGCTCCTACGAGCAGTACTTC. Translated, it gives CASSIAGTSGSSSYEQYF.

CDR3 nucleotide sequence: TGTGCCAGCAGCTTAAGACAGGGCGCCGGTGATTTCACCTTC. Its protein is CASSLRQGAGDFTF. This chain connects TRBV7-2 to TRBJ1-2; TRBD1 aligns across 7 bases. The CDR3 contains 14 residues. The V gene's germline CDR1 is SGHTA and CDR2 FQGNSA. V dropped 2 bases and J dropped 13; count of bases not matched to a gene: 13.

This clone was found a few times. The chain is built from TRBV15 and TRBJ2-2; D unresolved. V was cut by 6 bases and J by 7 bases, with 3 bases left in between. The length of the CDR3 is 10 residues. Germline values: CDR1 LNHNV, CDR2 YYDKDF (reference sequence). The CDR3 spells CATRGGELFF. The CDR3 DNA reads TGTGCCACCAGAGGCGGGGAGCTGTTTTTT.

This chain joins TRBV5-6 and TRBJ2-6; tentative D call: TRBD2 (6 bases). Germline CDR1 reads SGHDT; CDR2 reads YYEEEE. The CDR3 has 14 residues. V was clipped by 6 bases and J by 2 bases, with 9 bases between them. Written as DNA, the CDR3 is TGTGCCAGCAACCCGGGGGCTGGGGCCAACGTCCTGACTTTC. This sequence encodes CASNPGAGANVLTF.

This chain links TRBV7-2 with TRBJ2-7; the D call may be TRBD1 or TRBD2 (5 bases each). CDR3 length equals 14 residues. Germline V gene data show CDR1 as SGHTA and CDR2 as FQGNSA. Trimming took off 0 bases at V and 3 bases at J, with 9 bases between the two ends. The CDR3 protein is CASSLAGTFYEQYF. In DNA, the CDR3 is TGTGCCAGCAGCTTAGCAGGGACCTTCTACGAGCAGTACTTC.

The V gene is TRBV28, the J gene TRBJ2-2; perhaps TRBD1 as D (5 bases). CDR1 MDHEN and CDR2 SYDVKM come from the germline V gene. This CDR3 is 15 amino acids long. Trimming cost V 5 bases and J 1 base, with 11 bases left between them. The CDR3 is CASSTRQGNTGELFF. The CDR3 nucleotides are TGTGCCAGCAGTACCCGGCAGGGGAACACCGGGGAGCTGTTTTTT. Together with reference TRBV28 and TRBJ2-2, the CDR3 gives the full variable domain: DVKVTQSSRYLVKRTGEKVFLECVQDMDHENMFWYRQDPGLGLRLIYFSYDVKMKEKGDIPEGYSVSREKKERFSLILESASTNQTSMYLCASSTRQGNTGELFFGEGSRLTVL.